The rows below give T cell receptor beta chains drawn from one sample of a study of early T cells in non-severe SARS-CoV-2 infection. From the 5' RACE reads, TCRdb called clonotypes with MiXCR, one entry per CDR3 protein. The sample yields approximately 90,000 distinct CDR3 sequences, approximately 11% seen once. Source: whole blood, taken at baseline. The origin of the receptors is an adult who was a healthcare worker with PCR-confirmed SARS-CoV-2 infection or an uninfected control (not recorded which). Each CDR3 is given with its conserved first and last residue. D genes are given only for firm matches. Where a row states a size, it is once, few, many or the class of an expanded clone; other rows omit it.

>few|TRBV12-3/TRBV12-4|TRBJ2-6|-
CASTSGGYGANVLTF
TGTGCCAGCACCTCTGGGGGGTACGGGGCCAACGTCCTGACTTTC
>few|TRBV20-1|TRBJ2-1|TRBD2
CSARRDPGGNEQFF
TGCAGTGCTAGAAGGGACCCGGGAGGTAATGAGCAGTTCTTC
>-|TRBV4-2|TRBJ2-7|-
CASSQGRTGAYEQYF
TGTGCCAGCAGCCAAGGACGCACGGGAGCTTACGAGCAGTACTTC
>few|TRBV6-1|TRBJ2-1|TRBD2
CASSFSGGTSGSNEQFF
TGTGCCAGCAGCTTCTCAGGGGGGACTAGCGGGAGTAATGAGCAGTTCTTC
>many|TRBV4-2|TRBJ2-3|TRBD2
CASSQQELAYTDTQYF
TGTGCCAGCAGCCAACAAGAACTAGCGTACACAGATACGCAGTATTTT
>many|TRBV24-1|TRBJ2-5|-
CATPYGVQETQYF
TGTGCCACCCCTTACGGGGTTCAAGAGACCCAGTACTTC
>-|TRBV3-1|TRBJ2-1|TRBD2
CASSQGQTSGSSYNEQFF
TGTGCCAGCAGCCAAGGTCAGACTAGCGGGAGCTCCTACAATGAGCAGTTCTTC
>-|TRBV20-1|TRBJ1-2|-
CSARVPRGTYYGYTF
TGCAGTGCTAGAGTACCCCGTGGGACATACTATGGCTACACCTTC
>few|TRBV19|TRBJ1-2|-
CASNPGLGGYTF
TGTGCCAGTAATCCGGGGTTAGGTGGCTACACCTTC
>-|TRBV29-1|TRBJ2-3|TRBD1
CSVEPRDRGADTQYF
TGCAGCGTTGAACCCCGGGACAGGGGGGCAGATACGCAGTATTTT
>many|TRBV9|TRBJ2-1|-
CASSVAKTRPSSYNEQFF
TGTGCCAGCAGCGTGGCAAAGACTAGACCGAGCTCCTACAATGAGCAGTTCTTC
>many|TRBV12-5|TRBJ2-7|-
CASGTDQGRGQYF
TGTGCTAGTGGGACAGACCAGGGACGGGGGCAGTACTTC
>many|TRBV29-1|TRBJ2-2|-
CSVGSGSNTGELFF
TGCAGCGTTGGTTCAGGCAGTAACACCGGGGAGCTGTTTTTT
>-|TRBV6-1|TRBJ2-7|-
CASSEGYSSYEQYF
TGTGCCAGCAGTGAAGGGTATAGCTCCTACGAGCAGTACTTC
>-|TRBV20-1|TRBJ2-7|-
CSANYRTYEQYF
TGCAGTGCTAATTATCGCACCTACGAGCAGTACTTC
>-|TRBV5-1|TRBJ2-3|TRBD2
CASSLMTSGGTDTQYF
TGCGCCAGCAGCCTCATGACTAGCGGCGGCACAGATACGCAGTATTTT
>many|TRBV6-5|TRBJ2-4|TRBD1
CASSPGTEKNIQYF
TGTGCCAGCAGTCCCGGGACAGAAAAAAACATTCAGTACTTC
>-|TRBV30|TRBJ2-7|TRBD1
CAWSGTADRDDEQYF
TGTGCCTGGAGTGGAACCGCCGACAGGGACGACGAGCAGTACTTC
>many|TRBV9|TRBJ2-7|-
CASSGTAGAQAYEQYF
TGTGCCAGCAGCGGGACCGCAGGGGCTCAGGCCTACGAGCAGTACTTC
>few|TRBV18|TRBJ1-2|-
CASSPGTYGYTF
TGTGCCAGCTCACCGGGGACTTATGGCTACACCTTC
>-|TRBV19|TRBJ1-5|-
CASSIPGLGGNQPQHF
TGTGCCAGTAGTATTCCGGGACTAGGAGGCAATCAGCCCCAGCATTTT
>many|TRBV7-2|TRBJ2-7|-
CASSLDANYEQYF
TGTGCCAGCAGCTTGGACGCAAACTACGAGCAGTACTTC
>many|TRBV7-8|TRBJ2-7|TRBD1
CASSWRTGSSYEQYF
TGTGCCAGCAGCTGGCGGACAGGTTCATCCTACGAGCAGTACTTC
>many|TRBV24-1|TRBJ1-2|-
CATSGVGSGYTF
TGTGCCACCAGTGGGGTAGGGTCTGGCTACACCTTC
>many|TRBV3-1|TRBJ1-6|-
CASSPQSQGKSPLHF
TGTGCCAGCAGCCCACAGAGCCAGGGAAAATCACCCCTCCACTTT
>once|TRBV20-1|TRBJ2-3|-
CSARVQSGTDTQYF
TGCAGTGCTAGAGTGCAAAGCGGCACAGATACGCAGTATTTT
>many|TRBV20-1|TRBJ2-1|-
CSARDRRGGTYNEQFF
TGCAGTGCTAGAGATCGGAGGGGGGGAACCTACAATGAGCAGTTCTTC
>many|TRBV13|TRBJ2-3|TRBD2
CASSLGLAGGAGGDTQYF
TGTGCCAGCAGCTTAGGACTAGCGGGGGGGGCCGGAGGAGATACGCAGTATTTT
>-|TRBV7-2|TRBJ2-3|-
CASSLVGTLASTDTQYF
TGTGCCAGCAGCTTAGTCGGGACCCTAGCTTCCACAGATACGCAGTATTTT
>many|TRBV12-3/TRBV12-4|TRBJ2-7|-
CASSFTGTVREQYF
TGTGCCAGCAGTTTTACAGGCACCGTAAGGGAGCAGTACTTC
>few|TRBV5-4|TRBJ2-5|TRBD1
CASSRDRGETQYF
TGTGCCAGCAGCCGGGACAGGGGAGAGACCCAGTACTTC
>few|TRBV2|TRBJ2-2|-
CASRGGPNTGELFF
TGTGCCAGCAGGGGCGGCCCCAACACCGGGGAGCTGTTTTTT
>-|TRBV7-9|TRBJ1-2|-
CASSPGDRGYTF
TGTGCCAGCAGCCCCGGAGATCGGGGCTACACCTTC
>many|TRBV7-9|TRBJ2-7|-
CASSSEDYEQYF
TGTGCCAGCAGCTCCGAAGATTACGAGCAGTACTTC
>-|TRBV10-1|TRBJ2-7|-
CASSPGSRDEQYF
TGCGCCAGCAGCCCCGGGAGCCGGGACGAGCAGTACTTC
>few|TRBV6-6|TRBJ2-5|TRBD1
CASSRTGYQQETQYF
TGTGCCAGCAGTCGGACAGGCTACCAGCAAGAGACCCAGTACTTC
>-|TRBV27|TRBJ1-1|-
CASIPLGQGSGGNTEAFF
TGTGCCAGCATCCCCCTGGGGCAGGGAAGTGGCGGGAACACTGAAGCTTTCTTT
>-|TRBV10-3|TRBJ2-7|-
CAISGFYEQYF
TGTGCCATAAGCGGTTTCTACGAGCAGTACTTC
>many|TRBV29-1|TRBJ2-2|TRBD2
CSVEEGGYTGELFF
TGCAGCGTTGAAGAGGGGGGGTACACCGGGGAGCTGTTTTTT
>many|TRBV5-6|TRBJ2-3|-
CASSLLGVDTDTQYF
TGTGCCAGCAGCTTGCTGGGGGTAGACACAGATACGCAGTATTTT
>-|TRBV29-1|TRBJ2-1|-
CSVSKNVGEQFF
TGCAGCGTGAGCAAGAACGTAGGGGAGCAGTTCTTC
>few|TRBV5-1|TRBJ1-5|TRBD1
CASSTDRNQPQHF
TGCGCCAGCAGCACGGACAGGAATCAGCCCCAGCATTTT
>few|TRBV18|TRBJ2-1|-
CASSWQGGNNEQFF
TGTGCCAGCTCATGGCAGGGGGGCAACAATGAGCAGTTCTTC
>many|TRBV29-1|TRBJ2-7|-
CSVVGVEQYF
TGCAGCGTTGTCGGGGTTGAGCAGTACTTC
>-|TRBV5-1|TRBJ2-2|TRBD2
CASRPGLAVSGELFF
TGCGCCAGCAGACCTGGACTAGCGGTCTCCGGGGAGCTGTTTTTT
>-|TRBV21-1|TRBJ2-3|-
CASSIKPSTDTQYF
TGTGCCAGCAGCATTAAGCCTAGCACAGATACGCAGTATTTT
>-|TRBV3-1|TRBJ1-1|TRBD1
CASSPRQGRGEAFF
TGTGCCAGCAGCCCTCGACAGGGTCGGGGTGAAGCTTTCTTT
>few|TRBV20-1|TRBJ1-4|-
CSARAISLTHFF
TGCAGTGCTAGGGCAATATCACTCACGCACTTTTTT
>-|TRBV24-1|TRBJ2-2|-
CATSDLDTGELFF
TGTGCCACCAGTGACCTAGACACCGGGGAGCTGTTTTTT
>many|TRBV4-3|TRBJ1-4|-
CASSQDTGPNEKLFF
TGCGCCAGCAGCCAAGACACGGGGCCTAATGAAAAACTGTTTTTT
>few|TRBV6-5|TRBJ2-7|-
CASSYSAPFQGISYEQYF
TGTGCCAGCAGTTACTCAGCCCCCTTTCAAGGGATAAGCTACGAGCAGTACTTC
>many|TRBV7-2|TRBJ2-3|-
CASSLVVTDTQYF
TGTGCCAGCAGCTTAGTGGTCACAGATACGCAGTATTTT
>-|TRBV20-1|TRBJ2-7|TRBD2
CSASGTSGSYSYEQYF
TGCAGTGCTAGTGGGACTAGCGGGAGTTACTCCTACGAGCAGTACTTC
>-|TRBV15|TRBJ1-2|-
CATSRSDRNYGYTF
TGTGCCACCAGCAGGTCCGACCGAAACTATGGCTACACCTTC